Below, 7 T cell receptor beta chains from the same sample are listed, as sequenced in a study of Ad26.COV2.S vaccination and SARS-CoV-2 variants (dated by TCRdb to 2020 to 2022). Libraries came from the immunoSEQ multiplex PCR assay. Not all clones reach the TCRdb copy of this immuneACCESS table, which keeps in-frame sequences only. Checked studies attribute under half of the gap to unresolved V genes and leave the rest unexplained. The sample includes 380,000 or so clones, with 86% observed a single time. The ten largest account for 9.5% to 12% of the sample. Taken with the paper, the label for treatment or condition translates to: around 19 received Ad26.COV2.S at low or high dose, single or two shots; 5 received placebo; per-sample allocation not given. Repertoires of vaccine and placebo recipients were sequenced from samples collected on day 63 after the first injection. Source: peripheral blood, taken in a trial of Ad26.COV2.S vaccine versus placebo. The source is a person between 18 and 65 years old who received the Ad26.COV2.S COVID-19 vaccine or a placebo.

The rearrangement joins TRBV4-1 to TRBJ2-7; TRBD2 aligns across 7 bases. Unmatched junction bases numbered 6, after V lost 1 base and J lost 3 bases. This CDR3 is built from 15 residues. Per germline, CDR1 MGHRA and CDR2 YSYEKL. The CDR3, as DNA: TGCGCCAGCAGCCAAGGCGAGACTAGCAGCTACGAGCAGTACTTC. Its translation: CASSQGETSSYEQYF.

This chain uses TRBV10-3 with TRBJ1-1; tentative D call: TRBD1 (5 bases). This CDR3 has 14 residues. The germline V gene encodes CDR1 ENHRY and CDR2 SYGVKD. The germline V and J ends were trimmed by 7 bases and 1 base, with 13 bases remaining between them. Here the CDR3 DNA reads TGTGCCATCAAGGCGGGAACAGGGAACACTGAAGCTTTCTTT. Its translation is CAIKAGTGNTEAFF.

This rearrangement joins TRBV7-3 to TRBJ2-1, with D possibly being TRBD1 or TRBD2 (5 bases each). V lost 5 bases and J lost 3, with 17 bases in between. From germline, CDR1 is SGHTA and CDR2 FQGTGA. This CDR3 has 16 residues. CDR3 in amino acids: CASSTLRGGDYNEQFF. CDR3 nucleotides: TGTGCCAGCAGCACCCTCCGGGGCGGCGACTACAATGAGCAGTTCTTC.

CDR3 nucleotides: TGTGCCAGCAGCGAAACTAGCGGGGTTTTCTCCGGGGAGCTGTTTTTT. Encoded protein: CASSETSGVFSGELFF. The chain has TRBV28 and TRBJ2-2; 10 bases match TRBD2. This CDR3 has 16 residues. The junction had 10 bases not matched to a gene; V was cut back by 6 bases and J by 6 bases. The germline V gene has CDR1 MDHEN and CDR2 SYDVKM.

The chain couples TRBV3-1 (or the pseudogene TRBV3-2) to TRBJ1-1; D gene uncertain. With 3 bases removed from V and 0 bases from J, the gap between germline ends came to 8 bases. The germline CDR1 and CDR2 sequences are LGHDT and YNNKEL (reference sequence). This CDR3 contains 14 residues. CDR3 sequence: CASSHSGVNTEAFF. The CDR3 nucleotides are TGTGCCAGCAGCCATAGCGGGGTGAACACTGAAGCTTTCTTT.

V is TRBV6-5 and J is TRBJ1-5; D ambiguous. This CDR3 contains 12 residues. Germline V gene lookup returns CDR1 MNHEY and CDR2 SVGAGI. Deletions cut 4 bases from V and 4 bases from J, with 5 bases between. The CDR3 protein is CASSSTNQPQHF. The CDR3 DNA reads TGTGCCAGCAGTTCGACAAATCAGCCCCAGCATTTT.

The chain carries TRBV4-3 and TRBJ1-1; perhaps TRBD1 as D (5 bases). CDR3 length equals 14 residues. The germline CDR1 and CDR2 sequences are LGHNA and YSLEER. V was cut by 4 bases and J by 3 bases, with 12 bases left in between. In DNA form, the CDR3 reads TGCGCCAGCAGCCTGGGGACCACGGACACTGAAGCTTTCTTT. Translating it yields CASSLGTTDTEAFF.